These T cell receptor beta chains were read from a single sample in a study of CD8+CD57+ T cells in acquired aplastic anemia. TCRdb redid the calling of the reads with MiXCR, one entry per CDR3 protein. The sample gives some 200,000 distinct CDR3 sequences, nearly 50% of which show up once; over 7.5% is in the top ten. Sequenced sample: sorted CD4+, CD8+, or CD8+CD57+ T cells (not recorded which) from PBMCs. These receptor sequences come from a human donor with aplastic anemia. The CDR3 runs from the conserved cysteine through the conserved F or W.

V: TRBV19; CDR3: CASSMQGASDTQYF
V: TRBV19; CDR3: CASHLGQGYNQPQHF
V: TRBV2; CDR3: CASTLTGFGTEAFF
V: TRBV7-8; CDR3: CASSLGTGLGEQYF
V: TRBV11-2; CDR3: CASSLRVSSRTDTQYF
V: TRBV10-2; CDR3: CASSEIGQGFGYTF
V: TRBV4-2; CDR3: CASSQELAGVSTDTQYF
V: TRBV20-1; CDR3: CSARNGLAERGETQYF
V: TRBV10-3; CDR3: CAISGNAGASSYEQYF
V: TRBV7-8; CDR3: CASSKGLAGTAGSYEQYF
V: TRBV20-1; CDR3: CSASLAGVQETQYF
V: TRBV7-6; CDR3: CASSKASTDTQYF
V: TRBV7-9; CDR3: CASSPPADTQYF
V: TRBV10-1; CDR3: CASSESVGATLNYGYTF
V: TRBV20-1; CDR3: CSAGGEAHTEAFF
V: TRBV25-1; CDR3: CASAGGSSNQPQHF
V: TRBV11-1; CDR3: CASGQAGKGAGNEQFF
V: TRBV12-3/TRBV12-4; CDR3: CASRGMEGYTF
V: TRBV7-9; CDR3: CASSATGWPYEQYF
V: TRBV30; CDR3: CAWSAGRVDNQPQHF
V: TRBV7-3; CDR3: CASSSTGEPDTQYF
V: TRBV7-7; CDR3: CASSSGPIGNEQFF
V: TRBV5-4; CDR3: CASSLDANTIYF
V: TRBV6-1; CDR3: CASSARSRVYEQYF
V: TRBV19; CDR3: CASRGLAGPLDGTQYF
V: TRBV29-1; CDR3: CGVDDSIWNTEAFF
V: TRBV6-1; CDR3: CASSFRPTGQDRTYEQYF
V: TRBV18; CDR3: CASSPQTSEQYF
V: TRBV9; CDR3: CASSDYDLGSYGYTF
V: TRBV24-1; CDR3: CATAGTRADTQYF
V: TRBV24-1; CDR3: CATSDFGLAGVETQYF
V: TRBV5-4; CDR3: CASSLSLPTDTQYF
V: TRBV12-5; CDR3: CASGLTSGTSGSREQFF
V: TRBV5-1; CDR3: CASSLVQQGRGEAFF
V: TRBV5-6; CDR3: CASSFGQAASWVHF
V: TRBV18; CDR3: CASSPSLDRNTEAFF